Below are 12 T cell receptor beta chains sequenced from a single sample in a study of T cell clonality in common variable immunodeficiency. Generated by immunoSEQ multiplex PCR, the TCRdb table keeps only in-frame clones and is missing some. In total the sample includes roughly 38,000 clones, none of them seen once. The source material was peripheral blood mononuclear cells. Receptor source: a person aged 18-69 years in good health.

This clone has at least ten counts. Coverage ceases 3 residues before the CDR3 finishes, and the germline J gene fills in the end. The V call is TRBV30, the J call TRBJ2-4, with D possibly TRBD2 on 5 matching bases. Germline loops: CDR1 GTSNPN, CDR2 SVGIG (reference sequence). Trimming took 1 base from V and 7 from J, leaving 11 bases between them. This CDR3 has 13 residues. The part of the CDR3 DNA that was read is TGTGCCTGGAGTGCAGGAACGGGGAACATT. Its translation: CAWSAGTGNI. The full-length CDR3 reads as CAWSAGTGNIQYF.

Relative to its sample, this clone is medium-sized (0.01 to 0.1%). Sequencing ends 3 residues short of the CDR3 end; the germline J gene provides the rest. The rearrangement links TRBV6-4 to TRBJ2-2, with D hard to call. This CDR3 comprises 13 residues. Trimming stripped 2 bases from V and 3 bases from J, with 4 bases between. Per the germline V gene, CDR1 is MRHNA and CDR2 is SNTAGT. The CDR3 region is CASSDRDTGELFF. Incomplete CDR3 DNA: TGTGCCAGCAGTGACAGGGACACCGGGGAG.

This clone was picked up many times. The read falls 3 residues short of the CDR3 end, and the missing part is taken from the germline J gene. V gene TRBV2 combines with J gene TRBJ2-7; TRBD2 matches 9 bases. The CDR3 length is 15 residues. The germline CDR1 and CDR2 sequences are SNHLY and FYNNEI. With V trimmed by 3 bases and J by 1 base, 4 bases remained unmatched. The covered CDR3 bases are TGTGCCAGCAGTGATCCGGGACTAGCTTCCTACGAG. Residues: CASSDPGLASYE. The whole CDR3 protein is CASSDPGLASYEQYF.

A note on this clone: Coverage ceases 3 residues before the CDR3 finishes, and the germline J gene fills in the end. This chain connects TRBV2 to TRBJ2-1; 12 nucleotides agree with TRBD2. Looked up from germline, CDR1 is SNHLY and CDR2 is FYNNEI. The CDR3 sequence is 17 residues long. V shed 8 bases, J shed 4 bases, and the junction held 12 bases outside the gene matches. Here the CDR3 reads CASLGLAGGPSYNEQFF. The sequenced CDR3 bases are TGTGCCAGCCTCGGGCTAGCGGGAGGGCCTTCTTACAATGAG. Based on the CDR3 plus reference TRBV2 and TRBJ2-1, the full variable domain is EPEVTQTPSHQVTQMGQEVILRCVPISNHLYFYWYRQILGQKVEFLVSFYNNEISEKSEIFDDQFSVERPDGSNFTLKIRSTKLEDSAMYFCASLGLAGGPSYNEQFFGPGTRLTVL.

This clone was picked up many times. The read terminates 3 residues before the CDR3 end, so the remaining end is supplied by the germline J gene. The genes are TRBV7-3 and TRBJ2-5; D is ambiguous. The CDR3 loop spans 11 amino acids. Germline V gene lookup returns CDR1 SGHTA and CDR2 FQGTGA. Trimming took off 4 bases at V and 4 bases at J, with 4 bases between the two ends. The DNA read from the CDR3 is TGTGCCAGCAGCTCGGGAGAGACC. It translates to CASSSGET. The full CDR3 protein reads CASSSGETQYF.

This clone was counted many times. Read data end 3 residues before the CDR3 end; the end is taken from the germline J gene. This sequence joins TRBV2 and TRBJ2-2, with a tentative D call TRBD1 (6 bases). CDR3 length: 14 amino acids. In germline, CDR1 is SNHLY, CDR2 FYNNEI. The V end was cut by 5 bases, the J end by 3 bases, with 10 bases between. The CDR3 loop reads CASSLDRYTGELFF. The covered CDR3 bases are TGTGCCAGCAGTCTGGACAGATACACCGGGGAG.

This clone was found many times. The CDR3 end falls 3 residues outside the read, so it is completed with the germline J gene. The chain has TRBV19 and TRBJ2-1, with 9 bases lining up with TRBD2. Losses at the gene ends were 2 bases for V and 4 bases for J; bases not matched to a gene: 9. The CDR3 consists of 17 residues. The germline gives CDR1 LNHDA, CDR2 SQIVND (reference sequence). The CDR3 spells CASSIYSLAGSYNEQFF. The DNA read from the CDR3 is TGTGCCAGTAGTATATATTCTCTAGCGGGATCTTACAATGAG.

This clone showed up just a few times. CDR3 in amino acids: CSATDQGIGGYTF. Partial CDR3 DNA: TGCAGTGCTACGGACCAGGGGATCGGTGGC. The chain employs TRBV20-1 and TRBJ1-2; the D gene is possibly TRBD1 (6 bases). Read coverage stops 3 residues before the CDR3 terminus; the germline J gene supplies the remainder. The CDR3 consists of 13 residues. Germline-derived CDR1 and CDR2 are DFQATT and SNEGSKA (reference sequence). V lost 4 bases to trimming and J lost 7 bases, with 16 bases between them.

This clone was observed many times. The CDR3 end lies 3 residues beyond the end of the read and is filled in from the germline J gene. The V and J genes are TRBV30 and TRBJ2-6; a weak D match, TRBD1 (6 bases). Trimming pared 3 bases from V and 4 bases from J, leaving 13 bases between. The CDR3 is made up of 15 amino acids. Germline CDR1 reads GTSNPN; CDR2 reads SVGIG (reference sequence). CDR3 in amino acids: CAWRHRAGGANVLTF. The covered CDR3 bases are TGTGCCTGGAGGCACAGGGCTGGAGGGGCCAACGTC.

This clone was found many times. The read halts 3 residues ahead of the CDR3 end, with the missing end drawn from the germline J gene. This chain joins TRBV5-1 and TRBJ2-3; 10 positions match TRBD1. CDR1 and CDR2 from the germline V gene are SGHRS and YFSETQ. CDR3 length: 18 residues. This CDR3 is CASSLNRDRGGIGETQYF. The part of the CDR3 DNA that was read is TGCGCCAGCAGCTTAAACCGGGACAGGGGAGGGATAGGAGAGACG.

This clone was counted only a few times. The missing CDR3 end, 3 residues past where the read stops, is filled in from the germline J gene. The genes are TRBV5-1 and TRBJ2-3; 13 bases map to TRBD2. The CDR3 contains 16 residues. V was clipped by 3 bases and J by 2 bases; unmatched bases: 3. Germline V gene data show CDR1 as SGHRS and CDR2 as YFSETQ. CDR3 DNA, as far as it was read: TGCGCCAGCAGCTCGGGGACTAGCGGGACCACAGATACG. As protein: CASSSGTSGTTDT. The whole CDR3 sequence is CASSSGTSGTTDTQYF.

This clone showed up many times. The read comes to an end 3 residues before the CDR3 does, leaving the germline J gene to fill in the end. The chain carries TRBV30 and TRBJ2-2; D perhaps matches TRBD1 (5 bases). The CDR3 sequence is 12 residues long. Trimming pared 4 bases from V and 5 bases from J, leaving 8 bases between. Germline V lookup: CDR1 GTSNPN, CDR2 SVGIG (reference sequence). The CDR3 sequence is CAWTGNTGELFF. The covered CDR3 bases are TGTGCCTGGACAGGGAATACCGGGGAG.